The 9 T cell receptor beta chains below come from one sample, sequenced in a study of blood T cell repertoires in COVID-19. Clones were read by immunoSEQ multiplex PCR, and TCRdb kept only the in-frame ones, dropping some. The data hold 65,000 to 90,000 clones, with approximately 86% observed a single time. Source material: peripheral blood. These receptors originate from a man at least 80 years old with COVID-19, enrolled during active disease.

The chain recombines TRBV27 with TRBJ1-2; maybe TRBD1 (5 bases). Trimming took off 5 bases at V and 14 bases at J, with 21 bases between the two ends. CDR1 and CDR2 from the germline V gene are MNHEY and SMNVEV (reference sequence). The CDR3 has 13 residues. Here the CDR3 reads CASSPYHSGTSTF. The CDR3 DNA is TGTGCCAGCAGTCCATACCACTCCGGGACTTCAACCTTC.

The chain combines TRBV10-3 with TRBJ2-2; 9 bases are a match to TRBD1. The CDR3 is 14 amino acids. V lost 8 bases and J lost 0; bases outside the gene matches: 1. Germline V gene sequence: CDR1 ENHRY, CDR2 SYGVKD. DNA of the CDR3: TGTGCCATCGGACAGGGGCCGAACACCGGGGAGCTGTTTTTT. Amino acids: CAIGQGPNTGELFF.

In DNA, the CDR3 is TGTGCCAGCAGCCGGGACTTACAAGAGACCCAGTACTTC. Translated: CASSRDLQETQYF. The J gene is TRBJ2-5, the V gene TRBV3-1 (or the pseudogene TRBV3-2); TRBD2 is a possible D gene (6 bases). Germline V lookup: CDR1 LGHDT, CDR2 YNNKEL (reference sequence). CDR3 length equals 13 residues. Trimming removed 4 bases from V and 2 bases from J, with 8 bases in between.

The chain joins TRBV5-5 to TRBJ1-1, with D uncertain. V was clipped by 4 bases and J by 7 bases, with 14 bases between them. Germline V gene lookup returns CDR1 SGHKS and CDR2 YYEKEE (reference sequence). CDR3 length: 13 residues. The CDR3 loop is CASSVVSYGEAFF. CDR3 sequence (DNA): TGTGCCAGCAGCGTAGTGTCGTACGGTGAAGCTTTCTTT.

The genes are TRBV5-1 and TRBJ2-7; 7 bases map to TRBD1. This CDR3 is 14 amino acids long. J was trimmed by 1 base and V by 4 bases; bases with no gene match: 5. The V gene's germline CDR1 is SGHRS and CDR2 YFSETQ. CDR3 loop: CASSLGTESYEQYF. The DNA for the CDR3 is TGCGCCAGCAGCCTTGGGACAGAGTCCTACGAGCAGTACTTC. The variable domain in full, completed from reference TRBV5-1 and TRBJ2-7, reads KAGVTQTPRYLIKTRGQQVTLSCSPISGHRSVSWYQQTPGQGLQFLFEYFSETQRNKGNFPGRFSGRQFSNSRSEMNVSTLELGDSALYLCASSLGTESYEQYFGPGTRLTVT.

The V gene is TRBV6-5, the J gene TRBJ2-7; a possible D gene is TRBD1 (5 bases). This CDR3 is built from 15 residues. V shed 1 base and J shed 2 bases, with 12 bases lying between them. From germline, CDR1 is MNHEY and CDR2 SVGAGI. The CDR3 loop reads CASSYYRTRTYEQYF. For the CDR3, the DNA is TGTGCCAGCAGTTACTACAGGACCCGTACCTACGAGCAGTACTTC.

This sequence joins TRBV4-2 and TRBJ1-5, with D possibly TRBD1 on 6 matching bases. Germline-derived CDR1 and CDR2 are LGHNA and YNFKEQ. This CDR3 is 17 amino acids long. Between the trimmed V and J ends, which lost 0 bases and 0 bases, there was a span of 12 bases. The CDR3 DNA sequence: TGTGCCAGCAGCCAAGATCAGAGGGGGATTAGCAATCAGCCCCAGCATTTT. Translated: CASSQDQRGISNQPQHF.

The chain recombines TRBV28 with TRBJ2-7; possible D gene TRBD1, 5 bases. The germline V gene has CDR1 MDHEN and CDR2 SYDVKM. This CDR3 region has 16 residues. The V end lost 2 bases, the J end lost 1 base, and 15 bases lay between the germline ends. CDR3 loop: CASSLRATEPSYEQYF. The CDR3 nucleotides are TGTGCCAGCAGTTTAAGAGCGACAGAGCCTTCCTACGAGCAGTACTTC.

The V gene is TRBV15, the J gene TRBJ1-2; D is possibly TRBD1 (6 bases). V dropped 1 base and J dropped 4 bases, with 10 bases sitting between them. This CDR3 has 14 residues. Germline V gene lookup returns CDR1 LNHNV and CDR2 YYDKDF (reference sequence). The CDR3, as DNA: TGTGCCACCAGCAGAGCAGGGGTTAGCTATGGCTACACCTTC. Translating gives CATSRAGVSYGYTF. Together with reference TRBV15 and TRBJ1-2, the CDR3 gives the full variable domain: DAMVIQNPRYQVTQFGKPVTLSCSQTLNHNVMYWYQQKSSQAPKLLFHYYDKDFNNEADTPDNFQSRRPNTSFCFLDIRSPGLGDTAMYLCATSRAGVSYGYTFGSGTRLTVV.